This record looks at one TCR beta chain sequence and its context. The TCR-sequenced patients were a few responders to pembrolizumab. The junction had 11 bases not matched to a gene; V was cut back by 3 bases and J by 8 bases. Germline lookup yields CDR1 LNHNV and CDR2 YYDKDF (reference sequence). There are 16 residues in the CDR3. The source of the sample is a study of PD-1 blockade in mismatch repair-deficient tumors. This table comes from immunoSEQ multiplex PCR, and its TCRdb copy is limited to in-frame clones, with some not included. The sample carries over 15,000 clones, approximately 83% recorded once.

The V call is TRBV15, the J call TRBJ2-1; 9 positions agree with TRBD2. The sequence derives from an adult with mismatch repair-deficient cancer. The starting material was PBMCs, obtained 4 weeks after starting pembrolizumab. CDR3 bases: TGTGCCACCAGCAGCGTCACGAGTAGCGGGAGATATGAGCAGTTCTTC. Translation: CATSSVTSSGRYEQFF.